Listed here is a single T cell receptor (beta chain). Its antigen is as yet unknown. Noted time point: late sampling 161 to 241 days after vaccination in three convalescent patients. Described treatment: roughly 10-day PBMC culture with coronavirus spike peptide pools or control peptides (ViraFEST assay). ViraFEST used peptide pools to expand antigen-specific T cells and subsequently sequenced their TCRs. These data come from a study of vaccination and CD4 T cells after COVID-19. Findings of the study overall: Only post-vaccination samples contained a median approximately 86% of the reactive clones in convalescent patients.

CD4+ T cells that had been cultured provided DNA sequenced with the Oncomine TCR Beta short-read assay. Cultured CD4+ T cells were the source of extracted genomic DNA. TCRdb fed the PCR reads into MiXCR, producing one record per CDR3 protein. The sample has 20,000 to 25,000 distinct CDR3 sequences; approximately 32% are singletons. CDR1 is SGHTA and CDR2 is FQGNSA in the germline V gene. Trimming took off 3 bases at V and 5 bases at J, with 7 bases between the two ends. The CDR3 loop spans 12 amino acids. Sequenced here: CD4+ T cells from blood, cultured in vitro, sampled about 7 months after SARS-CoV-2 vaccination. The receptor was derived from a human donor who had recovered from COVID-19. The chain couples TRBV7-2 to TRBJ2-5; D remains unclear. CDR3 protein: CASSFSRETQYF. The CDR3 nucleotides are TGTGCCAGCAGCTTTTCGCGGGAGACCCAGTACTTC.